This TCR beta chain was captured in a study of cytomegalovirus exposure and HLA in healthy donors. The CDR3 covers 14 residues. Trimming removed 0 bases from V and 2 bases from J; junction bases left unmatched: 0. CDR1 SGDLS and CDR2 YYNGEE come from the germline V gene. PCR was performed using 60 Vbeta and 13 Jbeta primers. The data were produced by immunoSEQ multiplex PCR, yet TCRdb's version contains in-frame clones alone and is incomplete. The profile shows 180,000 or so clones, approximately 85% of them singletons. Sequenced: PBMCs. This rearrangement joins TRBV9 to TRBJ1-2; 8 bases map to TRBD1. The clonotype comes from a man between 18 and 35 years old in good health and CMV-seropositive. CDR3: CASSVDRGNYGYTF. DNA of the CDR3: TGTGCCAGCAGCGTAGACAGGGGGAACTATGGCTACACCTTC.